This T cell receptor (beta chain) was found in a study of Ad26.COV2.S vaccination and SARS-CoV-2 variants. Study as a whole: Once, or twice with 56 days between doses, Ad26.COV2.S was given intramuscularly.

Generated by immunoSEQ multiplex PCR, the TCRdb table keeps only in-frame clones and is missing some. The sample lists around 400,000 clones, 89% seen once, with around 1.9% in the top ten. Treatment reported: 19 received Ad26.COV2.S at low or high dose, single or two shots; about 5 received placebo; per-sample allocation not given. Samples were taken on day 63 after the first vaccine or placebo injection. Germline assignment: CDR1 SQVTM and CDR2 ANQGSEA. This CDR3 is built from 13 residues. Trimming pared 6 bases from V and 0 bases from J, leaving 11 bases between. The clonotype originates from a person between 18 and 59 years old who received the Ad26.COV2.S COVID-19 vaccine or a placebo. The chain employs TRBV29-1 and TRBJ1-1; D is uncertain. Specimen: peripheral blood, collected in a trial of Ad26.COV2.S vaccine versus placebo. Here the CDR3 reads CSVVLGLNTEAFF. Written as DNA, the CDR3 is TGCAGCGTGGTTTTGGGGTTGAACACTGAAGCTTTCTTT.